A single TCR beta chain is shown here with its context. The antigen remains undetermined. Uncontrolled infection, other autoimmune disease, pregnancy or lactation excluded patients. Every diagnosis used clinical symptoms, serum thyroxine and TRAb, thyroid ultrasound and orbital computed tomography. Using RNA transcripts as the source, TCR beta CDR3 regions were amplified. Initially, a first-round RT-PCR of the TCR CDR3 employed the HTBI primer set. TCRdb analysed the multiplex PCR reads with MiXCR anew, one entry per CDR3 protein. The data contain about 640,000 distinct CDR3 sequences, 20% of them singletons. The sample comes from a study of T cells in Graves' hyperthyroidism and ophthalmopathy. Findings and caveats of the study: Ophthalmopathy onset followed model prediction by a median about 6.9 months. Researchers found most expanded thyroid clonotypes above 0.001 in blood as well.

From germline, CDR1 is SEHNR and CDR2 FQNEAQ (reference sequence). The CDR3 is 18 residues long. Losses at the gene ends were 1 base for V and 2 bases for J; bases not matched to a gene: 6. The chain carries TRBV7-9 and TRBJ2-2, with 11 bases matching TRBD2. Sequencing used blood. The receptor comes from a man aged 30 to 45 with Graves' ophthalmopathy. CDR3 nucleotide sequence: TGTGCCAGCAGCTTAGGGCCTAGCGGGAGGACCAACACCGGGGAGCTGTTTTTT. This sequence encodes CASSLGPSGRTNTGELFF. Full variable domain (outside the CDR3, taken from reference TRBV7-9 and TRBJ2-2): DTGVSQNPRHKITKRGQNVTFRCDPISEHNRLYWYRQTLGQGPEFLTYFQNEAQLEKSRLLSDRFSAERPKGSFSTLEIQRTEQGDSAMYLCASSLGPSGRTNTGELFFGEGSRLTVL.